The source of this TCR beta chain is a study of cytomegalovirus exposure and HLA in healthy donors. Study outcomes and limitations: Across all donors, roughly uniform sequencing depth was an assumption of the presence/absence analyses. Per a later analysis, about 15,000 TCR beta sequences showed association with HLA alleles at 0.05 false discovery rate.

60 Vbeta and 13 Jbeta primers were used in PCR. This table comes from immunoSEQ multiplex PCR, and its TCRdb copy is limited to in-frame clones, with some not included. Among over 150,000 clones listed, 60% to 85% were seen once. Details on this clone: Its matching antigen is unknown.

The TCR sequence derives from a male donor in good health and CMV-seropositive. The sample taken for sequencing was PBMCs.

The CDR3 spells CASSVQWSRDEQYF. In nucleotides, the CDR3 is TGTGCCAGCAGTGTACAATGGAGCCGGGACGAGCAGTACTTC. The chain couples TRBV6-6 to TRBJ2-7; D is undetermined. Trimming cost V 5 bases and J 5 bases, with 16 bases left between them. The CDR3 totals 14 residues. Germline values: CDR1 MNHNY, CDR2 SVGAGI (reference sequence).